This T cell receptor (beta chain) was sequenced during a study of CD8 T cells in ankylosing spondylitis. In TCRdb, the 5' RACE reads were re-called with MiXCR into one record per CDR3 protein. The profile shows 250,000 to 400,000 distinct CDR3 sequences, approximately 10% of them singletons. Study-wide findings and caveats: Reports say disease-linked clones showed up significantly more in matched ankylosing spondylitis synovial fluid. Several of the motif variants were reported before in synovial fluid and blood from reactive arthritis.

V gave up 7 bases and J gave up 2 bases, with 18 bases separating them. Germline V CDR1 and CDR2: DFQATT, SNEGSKA (reference sequence). CDR3 length equals 15 residues. Worth noting for this clonotype: The antigen remains unidentified.

The TCR was taken from a female donor with ankylosing spondylitis or in good health (not recorded which). The genes are TRBV20-1 and TRBJ2-1; tentative D call: TRBD2 (6 bases). The sequenced material came from blood, either unsorted or a sorted T cell fraction (not recorded which). The CDR3 region is CSVKLALVTYNEQFF. The CDR3 DNA reads TGCAGTGTTAAACTAGCTTTAGTTACCTACAATGAGCAGTTCTTC.